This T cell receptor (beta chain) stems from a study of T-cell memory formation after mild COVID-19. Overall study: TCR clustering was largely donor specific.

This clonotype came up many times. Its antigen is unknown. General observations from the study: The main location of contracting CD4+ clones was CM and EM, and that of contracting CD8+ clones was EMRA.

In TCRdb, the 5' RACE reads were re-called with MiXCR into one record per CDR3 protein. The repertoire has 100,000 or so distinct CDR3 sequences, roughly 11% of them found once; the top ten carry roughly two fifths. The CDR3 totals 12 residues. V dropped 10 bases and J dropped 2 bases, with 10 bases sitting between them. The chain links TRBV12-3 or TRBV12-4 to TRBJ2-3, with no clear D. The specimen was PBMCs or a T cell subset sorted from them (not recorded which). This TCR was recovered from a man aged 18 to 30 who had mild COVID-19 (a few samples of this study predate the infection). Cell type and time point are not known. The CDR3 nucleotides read TGTGCCACGCTAGGCCTCACAGATACGCAGTATTTT. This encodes CATLGLTDTQYF.